A single sample is the source of the 5 T cell receptor beta chains below, sequenced in a study of blood T cell repertoires in COVID-19. Measured with immunoSEQ multiplex PCR; TCRdb has only the in-frame clones, and not every one. The table shows over 150,000 clones, with 88% occurring only once. The material sequenced was peripheral blood. These receptors all stem from a man aged 50-59 years who had recovered from COVID-19.

The gene calls are TRBV7-8 and TRBJ2-7, with 10 bases identical to TRBD2. J lost 0 bases, V lost 5 bases, and 7 bases had no gene match. The CDR3 sequence is 16 residues long. The germline V gene encodes CDR1 SGHVS and CDR2 FQNEAQ. The CDR3 nucleotides are TGTGCCAGCAGCCGCGGACTAGCGGCATTCTCCTACGAGCAGTACTTC. Protein sequence: CASSRGLAAFSYEQYF.

The chain carries TRBV19 and TRBJ1-2; TRBD1 agrees at 12 bases. This CDR3 is built from 15 residues. V lost 5 bases to trimming and J lost 7 bases; unmatched junction nucleotides: 8. Germline V gene data show CDR1 as LNHDA and CDR2 as SQIVND (reference sequence). The CDR3 spells CASSVPGQGAPGYTF. The CDR3, as DNA: TGTGCCAGTAGTGTACCGGGACAGGGGGCTCCTGGCTACACCTTC.

The V and J genes are TRBV18 and TRBJ2-7; 7 nucleotides agree with TRBD1. The CDR3 is 15 residues long. CDR1 and CDR2 from the germline V gene are KGHSH and LQKENI. Unmatched junction bases numbered 9, after V lost 3 bases and J lost 4 bases. The CDR3: CASSPFIGGGYEQYF. CDR3 sequence (DNA): TGTGCCAGCTCACCTTTTATAGGGGGCGGGTACGAGCAGTACTTC.

The chain recombines TRBV5-1 with TRBJ1-2; D may be TRBD1 (5 bases). With 2 bases removed from V and 2 bases from J, the gap between germline ends came to 10 bases. The CDR3 is 14 amino acids. Germline values: CDR1 SGHRS, CDR2 YFSETQ. The CDR3 DNA sequence: TGCGCCAGCAGCTTTGAACAGGACAACTATGGCTACACCTTC. Amino acids: CASSFEQDNYGYTF.

V is TRBV24-1 and J is TRBJ2-5; weak D call: TRBD1 (5 bases). Trimming removed 3 bases at V and 0 bases at J, with 7 bases between. CDR3 size: 14 residues. Germline V lookup: CDR1 KGHDR, CDR2 SFDVKD. The CDR3 reads CATSDPRDQETQYF. Written as DNA, the CDR3 is TGTGCCACCAGTGATCCCAGGGACCAAGAGACCCAGTACTTC.